The present T cell receptor (beta chain) was sequenced within a study of blood T cell repertoires in COVID-19. Study at large: PBMCs, B-cell-depleted T cells, or T cells provided the cDNA or gDNA that made up the material.

With 3 bases clipped from V and 0 bases from J, the junction kept 5 bases outside the gene matches. The CDR3 runs 15 residues. The germline gives CDR1 SGHVS, CDR2 FNYEAQ. Authors' processing steps: How many nucleated cells were present was estimated from reference gene primer amplification. This table comes from immunoSEQ multiplex PCR, and its TCRdb copy is limited to in-frame clones, with some not included. The DNA was the basis for D and trimming; V, J and clone size are from that table. The sample holds 70,000 or so clones, around nine tenths seen once. The specimen was peripheral blood. This receptor was obtained from a human donor in a cohort sampled during active COVID-19. The chain employs TRBV7-6 and TRBJ2-7; TRBD2 matches 7 bases. CDR3 loop: CASSLSAGSSYEQYF. CDR3 in DNA: TGTGCCAGCAGCTTGTCAGCGGGAAGCTCCTACGAGCAGTACTTC.